The present T cell receptor beta chain was sequenced within a study of blood T cell repertoires in COVID-19. Here immunoSEQ multiplex PCR was the method, and the copy in TCRdb shows in-frame clones only, minus some. The top ten hold about 2% of the sample, which has about 280,000 clones, around 90% seen once. On this clone: Other DNA sequences in this sample translate to the same CDR3.

The source of this sequence is a woman in her forties or fifties who had recovered from COVID-19. Sequencing was carried out using peripheral blood.

This chain's CDR3 is CASSAQGYEQYF. DNA of the CDR3: TGTGCCAGCAGCGCACAGGGCTACGAGCAGTACTTC. This chain uses TRBV7-2 with TRBJ2-7; possible D gene TRBD1, 6 bases. CDR1 and CDR2 from the germline V gene are SGHTA and FQGNSA. CDR3 length equals 12 residues. V gave up 5 bases and J gave up 3 bases, with 8 bases separating them.